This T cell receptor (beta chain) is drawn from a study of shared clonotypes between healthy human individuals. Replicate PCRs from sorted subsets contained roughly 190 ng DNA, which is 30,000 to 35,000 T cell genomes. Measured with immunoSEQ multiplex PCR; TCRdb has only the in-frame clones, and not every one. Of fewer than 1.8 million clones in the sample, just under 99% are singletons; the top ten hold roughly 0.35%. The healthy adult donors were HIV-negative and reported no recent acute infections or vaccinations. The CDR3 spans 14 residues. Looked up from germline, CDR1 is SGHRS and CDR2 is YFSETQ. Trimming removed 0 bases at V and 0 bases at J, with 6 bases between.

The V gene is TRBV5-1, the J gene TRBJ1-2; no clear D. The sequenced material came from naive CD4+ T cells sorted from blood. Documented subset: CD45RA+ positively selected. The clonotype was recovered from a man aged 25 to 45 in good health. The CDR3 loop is CASSLDEANYGYTF. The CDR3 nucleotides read TGCGCCAGCAGCTTGGATGAGGCTAACTATGGCTACACCTTC.